These T cell receptor beta chains were read from a single sample in a study of T cell responses to AZD1222 COVID-19 vaccine. Some clones are missing from TCRdb's copy, which holds only in-frame ones; the method was immunoSEQ multiplex PCR. In the table there are some 130,000 clones, 88% of which are singletons. The sequencing used peripheral blood, collected on day 0 of MenACWY control vaccination. These receptors were obtained from an adult in good health. The CDR3 runs from the conserved cysteine through the conserved F or W. Each record gives: clone size, V gene, D gene, J gene, CDR3 DNA, CDR3 protein. D genes are given only for firm matches. Expanded clones get a size class; other rows say once, few or many, or leave the size out.

abundance: NA; v_gene: TRBV7-9; d_gene: TRBD2; j_gene: TRBJ2-2; CDR3nt: TGTGCCAGCAGCCTATCCGGGACTAGCGACAACACCGGGGAGCTGTTTTTT; CDR3aa: CASSLSGTSDNTGELFF
abundance: NA; v_gene: TRBV11-2; d_gene: NA; j_gene: TRBJ1-3; CDR3nt: TGTGCCAGCAGCTTAGAAGGGACTGGAAACACCATATATTTT; CDR3aa: CASSLEGTGNTIYF
abundance: NA; v_gene: TRBV7-9; d_gene: TRBD1; j_gene: TRBJ1-4; CDR3nt: TGTGCCAGCAGCTCCGGACAGGGGAAGAATGAAAAACTGTTTTTT; CDR3aa: CASSSGQGKNEKLFF
abundance: NA; v_gene: TRBV15; d_gene: NA; j_gene: TRBJ2-7; CDR3nt: TGTGCCACCAGCAGAGACACTGGAAGCTCCTACGAGCAGTACTTC; CDR3aa: CATSRDTGSSYEQYF
abundance: NA; v_gene: TRBV7-9; d_gene: NA; j_gene: TRBJ2-7; CDR3nt: TGTGCCAGCAGTCGAAAGGGCGGTATAAGCTCCTACGAGCAGTACTTC; CDR3aa: CASSRKGGISSYEQYF
abundance: NA; v_gene: TRBV9; d_gene: TRBD2; j_gene: TRBJ2-7; CDR3nt: TGTGCCAGCAGCGTAGGGGGCGGGAGCGCCTACGAGCAGTACTTC; CDR3aa: CASSVGGGSAYEQYF
abundance: NA; v_gene: TRBV7-9; d_gene: NA; j_gene: TRBJ2-3; CDR3nt: TGTGCCAGCAGCCTAGAGGAATGGAGCACAGATACGCAGTATTTT; CDR3aa: CASSLEEWSTDTQYF
abundance: NA; v_gene: TRBV6-5; d_gene: TRBD1; j_gene: TRBJ2-7; CDR3nt: TGTGCCACAACACAGGGGTACGAGCAGTACTTC; CDR3aa: CATTQGYEQYF
abundance: NA; v_gene: TRBV5-1; d_gene: NA; j_gene: TRBJ2-2; CDR3nt: TGCGCCAGCAGCTTGGGGAGCGACGGCGGGGAGCTGTTTTTT; CDR3aa: CASSLGSDGGELFF
abundance: once; v_gene: TRBV7-8; d_gene: TRBD2; j_gene: TRBJ2-3; CDR3nt: TGTGCCAGCAGCGGGGGACTAGCGGGAGGTGCCGATACGCAGTATTTT; CDR3aa: CASSGGLAGGADTQYF
abundance: NA; v_gene: TRBV5-1; d_gene: NA; j_gene: TRBJ1-2; CDR3nt: TGCGCCAGCAGCCCCGGACGGCTATATGGCTACACCTTC; CDR3aa: CASSPGRLYGYTF
abundance: NA; v_gene: TRBV12-3/TRBV12-4; d_gene: NA; j_gene: TRBJ2-1; CDR3nt: TGTGCCAGCAGTTCGGGCTACAATGAGCAGTTCTTC; CDR3aa: CASSSGYNEQFF
abundance: NA; v_gene: TRBV29-1; d_gene: NA; j_gene: TRBJ2-1; CDR3nt: TGCAGCGTTGTGACAACGGTCTCCTACAATGAGCAGTTCTTC; CDR3aa: CSVVTTVSYNEQFF
abundance: NA; v_gene: TRBV7-2; d_gene: TRBD2; j_gene: TRBJ2-7; CDR3nt: TGTGCCAGCAGCTTAGAGGGTTTTCCGACTAGCGGGCCGCCCTACGAGCAGTACTTC; CDR3aa: CASSLEGFPTSGPPYEQYF
abundance: once; v_gene: TRBV5-1; d_gene: NA; j_gene: TRBJ1-2; CDR3nt: TGCGCCAGCAGCGCCCGACAGGATCTAGGCTATGGCTACACCTTC; CDR3aa: CASSARQDLGYGYTF
abundance: NA; v_gene: TRBV30; d_gene: TRBD1; j_gene: TRBJ2-1; CDR3nt: TGTGCCTGGAGTGGACAGGGGGCGATCAATGAGCAGTTCTTC; CDR3aa: CAWSGQGAINEQFF
abundance: NA; v_gene: TRBV12-3/TRBV12-4; d_gene: TRBD1; j_gene: TRBJ2-7; CDR3nt: TGTGCCAGCAGTTGGACAGGCTCCTACGAGCAGTACTTC; CDR3aa: CASSWTGSYEQYF
abundance: NA; v_gene: TRBV12-3/TRBV12-4; d_gene: NA; j_gene: TRBJ2-3; CDR3nt: TGTGCCAGCAGTTTCTACTCGGATACGCAGTATTTT; CDR3aa: CASSFYSDTQYF
abundance: NA; v_gene: TRBV3-1/TRBV3-2; d_gene: NA; j_gene: TRBJ2-2; CDR3nt: TGTGCCAGCAGCCAAGATATAGGGTACTGGGAACCGACCACCGGGGAGCTGTTTTTT; CDR3aa: CASSQDIGYWEPTTGELFF
abundance: NA; v_gene: TRBV7-8; d_gene: TRBD1; j_gene: TRBJ1-5; CDR3nt: TGTGCCAGCGGGGAGACAGGGCTTAGCAATCAGCCCCAGCATTTT; CDR3aa: CASGETGLSNQPQHF
abundance: NA; v_gene: TRBV27; d_gene: TRBD2; j_gene: TRBJ2-3; CDR3nt: TGTGCCAGCAGTTTGATAGGCAGGGGGGGACTAGCGGGAGTACAAGATACGCAGTATTTT; CDR3aa: CASSLIGRGGLAGVQDTQYF
abundance: NA; v_gene: TRBV11-2; d_gene: NA; j_gene: TRBJ2-1; CDR3nt: TGTGCCAGCACTCGAGTGGGGGGCTCCTACAATGAGCAGTTCTTC; CDR3aa: CASTRVGGSYNEQFF
abundance: NA; v_gene: TRBV19; d_gene: NA; j_gene: TRBJ2-7; CDR3nt: TGTGCCAGTAGTGCCCTGTCCACTAAGACTGACTACGAGCAGTACTTC; CDR3aa: CASSALSTKTDYEQYF
abundance: NA; v_gene: TRBV7-9; d_gene: NA; j_gene: TRBJ2-3; CDR3nt: TGTGCCAGCAGGCTACGTGAGGGTGAGAGCACAGATACGCAGTATTTT; CDR3aa: CASRLREGESTDTQYF
abundance: NA; v_gene: TRBV7-9; d_gene: TRBD1; j_gene: TRBJ1-4; CDR3nt: TGTGCCAGCAGCGGACAGGGCGCTTTCTCGGAAAAACTGTTTTTT; CDR3aa: CASSGQGAFSEKLFF
abundance: many; v_gene: TRBV28; d_gene: NA; j_gene: TRBJ1-6; CDR3nt: TGTGCCAGCAGTTTGGAGGGGTGGGGGAATTCACCCCTCCACTTT; CDR3aa: CASSLEGWGNSPLHF
abundance: once; v_gene: TRBV27; d_gene: NA; j_gene: TRBJ2-1; CDR3nt: TGTGCCAGCAGTCAACCCCGTTTTCTCCTCAACAATGAGCAGTTCTTC; CDR3aa: CASSQPRFLLNNEQFF
abundance: NA; v_gene: TRBV7-3; d_gene: TRBD2; j_gene: TRBJ2-7; CDR3nt: TGTGCCAGCAGCCGTCGGGGGGAGGAAAAGGAGCAGTACTTC; CDR3aa: CASSRRGEEKEQYF
abundance: NA; v_gene: TRBV20-1; d_gene: NA; j_gene: TRBJ1-6; CDR3nt: TGCAGTGCTAGAGATCCTTCACCCCTCCACTTT; CDR3aa: CSARDPSPLHF
abundance: NA; v_gene: TRBV28; d_gene: TRBD2; j_gene: TRBJ2-3; CDR3nt: TGTGCCAGCACCTCTAATAGCGGGAGGGCCCGATATACGCAGTATTTT; CDR3aa: CASTSNSGRARYTQYF
abundance: once; v_gene: TRBV7-9; d_gene: NA; j_gene: TRBJ1-1; CDR3nt: TGTGCCAGCAGCTTTTCAGCACCCACTGAAGCTTTCTTT; CDR3aa: CASSFSAPTEAFF
abundance: once; v_gene: TRBV5-4; d_gene: NA; j_gene: TRBJ2-5; CDR3nt: TGTGCCAGCAGCTTCGGCGAGACCCAGTACTTC; CDR3aa: CASSFGETQYF
abundance: NA; v_gene: TRBV28; d_gene: NA; j_gene: TRBJ2-4; CDR3nt: TGTGCCAGCAGCCTCCCGGCCCCACACATTCAGTACTTC; CDR3aa: CASSLPAPHIQYF
abundance: NA; v_gene: TRBV4-1; d_gene: NA; j_gene: TRBJ1-5; CDR3nt: TGCGCCAGCAGCCTGGGACACAGCAATCAGCCCCAGCATTTT; CDR3aa: CASSLGHSNQPQHF
abundance: NA; v_gene: TRBV11-2; d_gene: NA; j_gene: TRBJ2-1; CDR3nt: TGTGCCAGCAGCTCCTGGGACTACAATGAGCAGTTCTTC; CDR3aa: CASSSWDYNEQFF
abundance: NA; v_gene: TRBV3-1/TRBV3-2; d_gene: TRBD1; j_gene: TRBJ1-1; CDR3nt: TGTGCCAGCAGCCAAGGGGACAGGGGGAACACTGAAGCTTTCTTT; CDR3aa: CASSQGDRGNTEAFF
abundance: NA; v_gene: TRBV7-9; d_gene: NA; j_gene: TRBJ2-5; CDR3nt: TGTGCCAGCAGCTCCCTGGCTAAACAAGAGACCCAGTACTTC; CDR3aa: CASSSLAKQETQYF
abundance: NA; v_gene: TRBV18; d_gene: NA; j_gene: TRBJ2-5; CDR3nt: TGTGCCAGCTCACGTTCGGGCGGACCTCCTCGGGAGACCCAGTACTTC; CDR3aa: CASSRSGGPPRETQYF
abundance: NA; v_gene: TRBV29-1; d_gene: NA; j_gene: TRBJ1-5; CDR3nt: TGCAGCGCGGTGGACAGCTACAATCAGCCCCAGCATTTT; CDR3aa: CSAVDSYNQPQHF
abundance: few; v_gene: TRBV5-1; d_gene: NA; j_gene: TRBJ2-1; CDR3nt: TGCGCCAGCAGCTTCCCCGGGACACAGTATGCTGAGCAGTTCTTC; CDR3aa: CASSFPGTQYAEQFF
abundance: NA; v_gene: TRBV4-1; d_gene: TRBD1; j_gene: TRBJ1-5; CDR3nt: TGCGCCAGCAGCCTCGGGACAGTTCAGCCCCAGCATTTT; CDR3aa: CASSLGTVQPQHF
abundance: NA; v_gene: TRBV9; d_gene: NA; j_gene: TRBJ1-2; CDR3nt: TGTGCCAGCAGCGCCAGCTCCCGGGGTCCGGGCTACACCTTC; CDR3aa: CASSASSRGPGYTF
abundance: NA; v_gene: TRBV18; d_gene: NA; j_gene: TRBJ1-2; CDR3nt: TGTGCCAGCTCACCTTCGAGGGAGGGTGGCTACACCTTC; CDR3aa: CASSPSREGGYTF
abundance: once; v_gene: TRBV6-5; d_gene: NA; j_gene: TRBJ2-2; CDR3nt: TGTGCCAGCAGGCCCCTCCGCGGGAAGGGCGGGGAGCTGTTTTTT; CDR3aa: CASRPLRGKGGELFF
abundance: NA; v_gene: TRBV2; d_gene: NA; j_gene: TRBJ2-7; CDR3nt: TGTGCCAGCAGTGAAGGGGTTCGGTACGAGCAGTACTTC; CDR3aa: CASSEGVRYEQYF
abundance: NA; v_gene: TRBV7-2; d_gene: NA; j_gene: TRBJ2-1; CDR3nt: TGTGCCAGCAGCCCGTACAACAATGAGCAGTTCTTC; CDR3aa: CASSPYNNEQFF
abundance: NA; v_gene: TRBV10-3; d_gene: NA; j_gene: TRBJ2-7; CDR3nt: TGTGCCATCAGTGCGGGTGGGAGAGTTAACGAGCAGTACTTC; CDR3aa: CAISAGGRVNEQYF
abundance: NA; v_gene: TRBV7-3; d_gene: NA; j_gene: TRBJ1-1; CDR3nt: TGTGCCAGCAGCTTAGCAGGGACTGAAGCTTTCTTT; CDR3aa: CASSLAGTEAFF
abundance: once; v_gene: TRBV3-1/TRBV3-2; d_gene: NA; j_gene: TRBJ2-1; CDR3nt: TGTGCCAGCAGCCAGTTCTCCTACAATGAGCAGTTCTTC; CDR3aa: CASSQFSYNEQFF
abundance: NA; v_gene: TRBV27; d_gene: NA; j_gene: TRBJ2-2; CDR3nt: TGTGCCAGCAGTCCGGGACCTGTATCCGGGGAGCTGTTTTTT; CDR3aa: CASSPGPVSGELFF
abundance: NA; v_gene: TRBV13; d_gene: NA; j_gene: TRBJ2-5; CDR3nt: TGTGCCAGCAGCTCCCGGGGCTTCCAAGAGACCCAGTACTTC; CDR3aa: CASSSRGFQETQYF
abundance: once; v_gene: TRBV6-5; d_gene: NA; j_gene: TRBJ2-1; CDR3nt: TGTGCCAGCTGGAACGGATACAATGAGCAGTTCTTC; CDR3aa: CASWNGYNEQFF
abundance: NA; v_gene: TRBV19; d_gene: TRBD1; j_gene: TRBJ1-5; CDR3nt: TGTGCCAGTCGAGAGGGACAGGGGTGGAAAGGCAATCAGCCCCAGCATTTT; CDR3aa: CASREGQGWKGNQPQHF
abundance: NA; v_gene: TRBV3-1/TRBV3-2; d_gene: NA; j_gene: TRBJ2-7; CDR3nt: TGTGCCAGCAGCCAGAGTGACTACGAGCAGTACTTC; CDR3aa: CASSQSDYEQYF
abundance: NA; v_gene: TRBV4-1; d_gene: NA; j_gene: TRBJ2-7; CDR3nt: TGCGCCAGCAGCCAAGATGATACCGACTACGAGCAGTACTTC; CDR3aa: CASSQDDTDYEQYF
abundance: NA; v_gene: TRBV4-1; d_gene: NA; j_gene: TRBJ2-7; CDR3nt: TGCGCCAGCAGCCAACCAAGGGGGAGGGGTATTGTCTCCTACGAGCAGTACTTC; CDR3aa: CASSQPRGRGIVSYEQYF
abundance: NA; v_gene: TRBV30; d_gene: NA; j_gene: TRBJ1-1; CDR3nt: TGTGCTTGGATCGGCCAGGCGAACACTGAAGCTTTCTTT; CDR3aa: CAWIGQANTEAFF
abundance: once; v_gene: TRBV27; d_gene: TRBD2; j_gene: TRBJ2-2; CDR3nt: TGTGCCAGCAGTTTATCGGCTAGCGGGAGCGGGGGCACCGGGGAGCTGTTTTTT; CDR3aa: CASSLSASGSGGTGELFF
abundance: NA; v_gene: TRBV19; d_gene: TRBD2; j_gene: TRBJ2-3; CDR3nt: TGTGCCAGTAACCTCCAGGTAGCGGGAGCGGAAGATACGCAGTATTTT; CDR3aa: CASNLQVAGAEDTQYF